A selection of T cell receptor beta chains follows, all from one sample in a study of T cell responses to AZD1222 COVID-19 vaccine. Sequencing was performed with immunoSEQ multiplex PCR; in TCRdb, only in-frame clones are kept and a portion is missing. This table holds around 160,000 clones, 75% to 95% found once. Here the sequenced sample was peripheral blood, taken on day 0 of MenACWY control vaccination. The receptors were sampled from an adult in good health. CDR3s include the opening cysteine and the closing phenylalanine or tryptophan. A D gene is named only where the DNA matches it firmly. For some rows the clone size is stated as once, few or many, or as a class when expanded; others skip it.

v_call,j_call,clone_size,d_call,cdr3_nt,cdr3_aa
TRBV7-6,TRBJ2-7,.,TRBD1,TGTGCCAGCAGACCTCCCTCGGGACAGAAAAAGCTTTACGAGCAGTACTTC,CASRPPSGQKKLYEQYF
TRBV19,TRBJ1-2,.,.,TGTGCCAGTAGTGACAGGCAGGGGTATGGCTACACCTTC,CASSDRQGYGYTF
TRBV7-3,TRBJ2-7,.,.,TGTGCCAGCAGCTTAATGCCCGGGATCCCCTACGAGCAGTACTTC,CASSLMPGIPYEQYF
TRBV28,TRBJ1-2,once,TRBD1,TGTGCCAGCAGTTTCCCGGCAGGGGGGGACTATGGCTACACCTTC,CASSFPAGGDYGYTF
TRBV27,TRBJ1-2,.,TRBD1,TGTGCCAGCAGATCAGGGGGCCTTGGCTACACCTTC,CASRSGGLGYTF
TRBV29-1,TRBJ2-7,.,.,TGCAGCGTGGGGCGAGAAATCCCCTACGAGCAGTACTTC,CSVGREIPYEQYF
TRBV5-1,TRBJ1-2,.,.,TGCGCCAGCAGCTTGGAGGGGGAAGGCAACTATGGCTACACCTTC,CASSLEGEGNYGYTF
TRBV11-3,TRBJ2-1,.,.,TGTGCCAGCAGCCACAGGGAGCGGAATGAGCAGTTCTTC,CASSHRERNEQFF
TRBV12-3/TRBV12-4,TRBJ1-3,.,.,TGTGCCCTGACCACTGGAAACACCATATATTTT,CALTTGNTIYF
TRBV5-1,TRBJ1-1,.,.,TGCGCCAGCAGCCAAGGGACCGCGAACACTGAAGCTTTCTTT,CASSQGTANTEAFF
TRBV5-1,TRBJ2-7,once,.,TGCGCCAGCAGCTTACTACAGGACGAGCAGTACTTC,CASSLLQDEQYF
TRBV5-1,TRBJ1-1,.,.,TGCGCCAGCAGCTTAAACACTATGAACACTGAAGCTTTCTTT,CASSLNTMNTEAFF
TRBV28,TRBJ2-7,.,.,TGTGCCAGCTCAGAGGGGGGCGCCTCCTACGAGCAGTACTTC,CASSEGGASYEQYF
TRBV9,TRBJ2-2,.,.,TGTGCCAGCAGCCCCGTCCCTCCTGGAGGGAGGCAAAACACCGGGGAGCTGTTTTTT,CASSPVPPGGRQNTGELFF
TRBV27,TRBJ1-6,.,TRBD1,TGTGCCAGCAGCAAACGACAGGGCTATAATTCACCCCTCCACTTT,CASSKRQGYNSPLHF
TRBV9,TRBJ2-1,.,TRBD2,TGTGCCAGCAGCGTAGGGAGCGGGGGGGCTGACAATGAGCAGTTCTTC,CASSVGSGGADNEQFF
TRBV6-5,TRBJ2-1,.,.,TGTGCCAGCAGTTACTCAAGGGGCTCCTACAATGAGCAGTTCTTC,CASSYSRGSYNEQFF
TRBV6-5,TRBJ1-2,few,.,TGTGCCGGGGAGGGTCGGGACCATAACTATGGCTACACCTTC,CAGEGRDHNYGYTF
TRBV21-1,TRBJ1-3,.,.,TGTGCCAGCAGCAAAGCGCTTTCGGTCCGAGCTGGAAACACCATATATTTT,CASSKALSVRAGNTIYF
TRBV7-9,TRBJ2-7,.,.,TGTGCCAGCAGCTTAACAGGGACCTACGAGCAGTACTTC,CASSLTGTYEQYF
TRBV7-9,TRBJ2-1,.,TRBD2,TGTGCCAGCAGCTGGAGGACTAGAGGGAATGAGCAGTTCTTC,CASSWRTRGNEQFF
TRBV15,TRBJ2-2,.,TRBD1,TGTGCCACCAGCCCGCGACAGGGTGGCACCGGGGAGCTGTTTTTT,CATSPRQGGTGELFF
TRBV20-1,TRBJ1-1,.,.,TGCAGTGCTAGAGCTGCTGGTGAAGCTTTCTTT,CSARAAGEAFF
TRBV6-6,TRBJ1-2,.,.,TGTGCCAGCAGCGACCGGGGCCCGGAACTTGGCTACACCTTC,CASSDRGPELGYTF
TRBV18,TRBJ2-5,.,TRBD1,TGTGCCAGCTCATCAGGGACAGGGTATCGGGAGACCCAGTACTTC,CASSSGTGYRETQYF
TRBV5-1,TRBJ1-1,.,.,TGCGCCAGCAGCTTGAGCCAAGCAATAAGGACTGAAGCTTTCTTT,CASSLSQAIRTEAFF
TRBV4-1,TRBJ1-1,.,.,TGCGCCAGCAGCCAAGGAATGGCAGTCACTGAAGCTTTCTTT,CASSQGMAVTEAFF
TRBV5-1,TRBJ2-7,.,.,TGCGCCAGCAGCCCGGAGGGGTTCAGCGAGCAGTACTTC,CASSPEGFSEQYF
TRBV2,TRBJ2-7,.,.,TGTGCCAGCAGTACAAGCCACGAGCAGTACTTC,CASSTSHEQYF
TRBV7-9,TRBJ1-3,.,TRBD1,TGTGCCAGCAGCTTTGCTGGACAGGTCCCTGGAAACACCATATATTTT,CASSFAGQVPGNTIYF
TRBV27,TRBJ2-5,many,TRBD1,TGTGCCAGCAGCTTAGGGACAGGGGGCGTAGAGACCCAGTACTTC,CASSLGTGGVETQYF
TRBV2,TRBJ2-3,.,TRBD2,TGTGCCAGCAGTGCGACTAGCGGGAGCACAGATACGCAGTATTTT,CASSATSGSTDTQYF
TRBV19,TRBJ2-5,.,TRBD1,TGTGCCAGTAGTATAGTGTCGGGGACAGGGGGGTGGGAGACCCAGTACTTC,CASSIVSGTGGWETQYF
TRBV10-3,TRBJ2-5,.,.,TGTGCCATCAGTCCCGGGAGAGCGGTAGAGACCCAGTACTTC,CAISPGRAVETQYF
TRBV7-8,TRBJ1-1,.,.,TGTGCCAGCAGCTTCAGGGGAAACACTGAAGCTTTCTTT,CASSFRGNTEAFF
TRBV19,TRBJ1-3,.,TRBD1,TGTGCCAGTAGGAGGGACAGGGTTTTGGGAAACACCATATATTTT,CASRRDRVLGNTIYF
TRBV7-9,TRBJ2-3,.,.,TGTGCCAGCAGCCGGTCCGCCCGCACAGATACGCAGTATTTT,CASSRSARTDTQYF
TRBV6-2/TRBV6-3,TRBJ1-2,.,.,TGTGCCAGCAGTCGGACTCAAACACATGGCTACACCTTC,CASSRTQTHGYTF
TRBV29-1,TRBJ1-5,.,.,TGCAGCGCCCCGTCGGCACGGCGTGTGTATCAGCCCCAGCATTTT,CSAPSARRVYQPQHF
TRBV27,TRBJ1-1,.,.,TGTGCCAGCAGTCCGACGCCGGGACGTAGGAACACTGAAGCTTTCTTT,CASSPTPGRRNTEAFF
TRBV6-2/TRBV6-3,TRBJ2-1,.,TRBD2,TGTGCCAGCAGCCGACTAGCGGGGGTGGATGAGCAGTTCTTC,CASSRLAGVDEQFF
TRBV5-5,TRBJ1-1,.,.,TGTGCCAGCAGCTCGGGACGGATTAACACTGAAGCTTTCTTT,CASSSGRINTEAFF
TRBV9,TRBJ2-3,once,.,TGTGCCAGCCGGGGGCTTAGCACAGATACGCAGTATTTT,CASRGLSTDTQYF
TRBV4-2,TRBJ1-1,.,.,TGTGCCAGCAGCCAAGGGGGGGGTTTTACTGAAGCTTTCTTT,CASSQGGGFTEAFF
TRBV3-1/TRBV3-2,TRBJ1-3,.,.,TGTGCCAGCAGCCACAGGGCTGGAAACACCATATATTTT,CASSHRAGNTIYF
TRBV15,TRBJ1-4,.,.,TGTGCCACCAGCAGAGATCTTCTGCCGGGGGAAAAACTGTTTTTT,CATSRDLLPGEKLFF
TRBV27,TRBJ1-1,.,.,TGTGCCAGCAGTTTTTCAGAGAACACTGAAGCTTTCTTT,CASSFSENTEAFF
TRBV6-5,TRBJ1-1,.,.,TGTGCCAGCACCCCAAACGGACGGGACACTGAAGCTTTCTTT,CASTPNGRDTEAFF
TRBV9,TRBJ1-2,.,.,TGTGCCAGCAGCCCTGGCTGGGGCCTTCACGAAGGCTACACCTTC,CASSPGWGLHEGYTF
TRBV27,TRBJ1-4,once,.,TGTGCCAGCAGTTTATTCCCGGGACCCACAACTAATGAAAAACTGTTTTTT,CASSLFPGPTTNEKLFF
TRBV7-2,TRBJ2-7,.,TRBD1,TGTGCCAGCACCCCCTGGACAGGGGGAAGATTCTACGAGCAGTACTTC,CASTPWTGGRFYEQYF
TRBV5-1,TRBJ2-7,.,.,TGCGCCAGCAGCCCCCTGGCGGGTACCACCTACGAGCAGTACTTC,CASSPLAGTTYEQYF
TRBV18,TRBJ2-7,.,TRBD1,TGTGCCAGCTCACTAGCTTTCAAGGGACAGGGTGACGAGCAGTACTTC,CASSLAFKGQGDEQYF